This T cell receptor beta chain derives from a study of T cells in Graves' hyperthyroidism and ophthalmopathy. The CDR3 spans 13 residues. V lost 7 bases to trimming and J lost 7 bases; unmatched junction nucleotides: 10. Germline loops: CDR1 DFQATT, CDR2 SNEGSKA (reference sequence). From RNA transcripts, TCR beta CDR3 regions were amplified. Using the HTBI primer set, a first-round RT-PCR was run on the TCR CDR3. TCRdb re-called the multiplex PCR reads with MiXCR, one entry per CDR3 protein. Among around 450,000 distinct CDR3 sequences, 15% to 19% were seen once, and the ten largest hold approximately 7.5%. This clonotype came up many times.

This TCR was recovered from a woman between 18 and 29 years old with Graves' hyperthyroidism. The V call is TRBV20-1, the J call TRBJ2-1; the match to TRBD2 covers 7 bases. What was sequenced was blood. The CDR3 loop is CSVPGGERNEQFF. The CDR3 region has the DNA TGCAGTGTGCCGGGAGGAGAGAGGAATGAGCAGTTCTTC.